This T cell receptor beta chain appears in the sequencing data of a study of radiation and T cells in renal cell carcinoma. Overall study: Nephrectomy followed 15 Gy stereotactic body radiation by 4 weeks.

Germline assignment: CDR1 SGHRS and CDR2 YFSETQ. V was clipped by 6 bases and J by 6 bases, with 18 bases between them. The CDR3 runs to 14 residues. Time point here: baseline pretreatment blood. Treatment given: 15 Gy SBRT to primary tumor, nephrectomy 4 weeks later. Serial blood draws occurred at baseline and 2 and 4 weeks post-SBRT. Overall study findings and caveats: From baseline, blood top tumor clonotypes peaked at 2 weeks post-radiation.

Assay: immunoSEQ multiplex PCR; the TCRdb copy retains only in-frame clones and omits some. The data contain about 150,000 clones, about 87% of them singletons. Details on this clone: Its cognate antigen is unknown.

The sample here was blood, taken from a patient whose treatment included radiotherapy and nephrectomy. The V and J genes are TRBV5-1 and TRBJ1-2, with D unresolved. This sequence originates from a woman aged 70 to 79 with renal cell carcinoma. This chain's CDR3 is CASTLPRVGDGYTF. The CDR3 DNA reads TGCGCCAGCACCCTACCACGGGTCGGGGATGGCTACACCTTC.